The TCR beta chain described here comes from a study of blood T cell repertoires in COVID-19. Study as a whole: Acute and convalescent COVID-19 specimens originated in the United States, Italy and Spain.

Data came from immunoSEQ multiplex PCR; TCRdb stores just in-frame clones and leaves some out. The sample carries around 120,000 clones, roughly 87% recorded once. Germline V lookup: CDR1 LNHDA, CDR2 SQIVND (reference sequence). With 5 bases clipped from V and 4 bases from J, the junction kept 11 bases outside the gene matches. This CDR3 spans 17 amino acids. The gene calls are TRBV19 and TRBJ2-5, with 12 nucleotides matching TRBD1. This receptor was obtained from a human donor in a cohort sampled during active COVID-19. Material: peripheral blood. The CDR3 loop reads CASSPRDRGLSRETQYF. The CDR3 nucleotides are TGTGCCAGTAGTCCACGGGACAGGGGGCTTTCCAGAGAGACCCAGTACTTC.